This is a list of T cell receptor beta chains from one sample in a study of T cells in tuberculosis. Repertoires were generated with immunoSEQ multiplex PCR, while TCRdb's copy carries only in-frame clones and drops some. The table shows some 40,000 clones, with approximately 95% occurring only once. Sequencing input: PBMCs. The receptor set was obtained from a donor between 5 and 29 years old with latent tuberculosis or without tuberculosis infection. Both conserved end residues are trimmed from each CDR3. Fields, in order: V gene, J gene, CDR3 protein.

v_call: TRBV25-1; j_call: TRBJ2-2; cdr3_aa: ASSGDPGQSAGELF
v_call: TRBV7-3; j_call: TRBJ2-5; cdr3_aa: ASSRSGQGFQETQY
v_call: TRBV20-1; j_call: TRBJ2-7; cdr3_aa: SAITREQY
v_call: TRBV10-1; j_call: TRBJ2-3; cdr3_aa: ASSELGTSTDTQY
v_call: TRBV18; j_call: TRBJ2-1; cdr3_aa: ASSVGGGYNEQF
v_call: TRBV18; j_call: TRBJ2-7; cdr3_aa: ASSPTEYEQY
v_call: TRBV12-5; j_call: TRBJ1-5; cdr3_aa: ASGLPTLQGQPQH
v_call: TRBV7-3; j_call: TRBJ1-1; cdr3_aa: ASSARSIRRDRTNTEAF
v_call: TRBV6-5; j_call: TRBJ1-1; cdr3_aa: ASSYYGGNTEAF
v_call: TRBV5-4; j_call: TRBJ1-1; cdr3_aa: ASSFRGGSGTEAF
v_call: TRBV6-5; j_call: TRBJ2-7; cdr3_aa: ASSYGPGGVYEQY
v_call: TRBV2; j_call: TRBJ1-1; cdr3_aa: ASSRQGTGANTEAF
v_call: TRBV6-1; j_call: TRBJ1-2; cdr3_aa: ASSESVGPTRGYT
v_call: TRBV4-1; j_call: TRBJ2-7; cdr3_aa: ASSVTTGSTYEQY
v_call: TRBV6-6; j_call: TRBJ1-5; cdr3_aa: ASSPAGDHYQPQH
v_call: TRBV5-6; j_call: TRBJ2-5; cdr3_aa: ASSINRGGLLETQY
v_call: TRBV19; j_call: TRBJ1-4; cdr3_aa: ASRRGGFTNEKLF
v_call: TRBV11-2; j_call: TRBJ2-6; cdr3_aa: ASSLDSAGANVLT
v_call: TRBV5-6; j_call: TRBJ2-2; cdr3_aa: ASIWMEGRANTGELF
v_call: TRBV29-1; j_call: TRBJ1-2; cdr3_aa: SVDGGVVYGYT
v_call: TRBV6-1; j_call: TRBJ2-6; cdr3_aa: ASSGTDSGANVLT
v_call: TRBV4-3; j_call: TRBJ2-3; cdr3_aa: ASSPEQVRTDTQY
v_call: TRBV30; j_call: TRBJ1-2; cdr3_aa: AWSRGGTGNRYGYT
v_call: TRBV27; j_call: TRBJ1-5; cdr3_aa: ASSEIQGIQPQH
v_call: TRBV30; j_call: TRBJ2-7; cdr3_aa: AGDIGYEQY
v_call: TRBV10-3; j_call: TRBJ1-1; cdr3_aa: AISRQGARTEAF
v_call: TRBV7-9; j_call: TRBJ2-3; cdr3_aa: ASSLGTVSSTDTQY
v_call: TRBV27; j_call: TRBJ2-3; cdr3_aa: ASSLSRGGTDTQY
v_call: TRBV7-3; j_call: TRBJ2-1; cdr3_aa: ASSTTGPNEQF
v_call: TRBV5-4; j_call: TRBJ2-7; cdr3_aa: ATRDRDEQY
v_call: TRBV6-1; j_call: TRBJ1-5; cdr3_aa: ASSATESQPQH
v_call: TRBV2; j_call: TRBJ2-1; cdr3_aa: ASRAQPPLAGGNEQF
v_call: TRBV6-5; j_call: TRBJ2-2; cdr3_aa: ASRKTETGELF
v_call: TRBV19; j_call: TRBJ1-2; cdr3_aa: ASSKRGGARDYGYT
v_call: TRBV6-1; j_call: TRBJ1-2; cdr3_aa: ASSETRGVANYGYT
v_call: TRBV6-5; j_call: TRBJ1-1; cdr3_aa: ASSLVSGGTEAF
v_call: TRBV5-1; j_call: TRBJ1-1; cdr3_aa: ASSIRQGINTEAF
v_call: TRBV4-1; j_call: TRBJ1-4; cdr3_aa: ASSQEKMGGRATNEKLF
v_call: TRBV11-2; j_call: TRBJ1-6; cdr3_aa: ASSSKDRRSSPLH
v_call: TRBV7-9; j_call: TRBJ2-7; cdr3_aa: ASSPRQGVAYEQY
v_call: TRBV5-8; j_call: TRBJ2-3; cdr3_aa: ASSLSRGPSSTDTQY
v_call: TRBV7-9; j_call: TRBJ2-3; cdr3_aa: ASSSRTSGGTDTQY
v_call: TRBV6-1; j_call: TRBJ1-5; cdr3_aa: ASRYQDRSNQPQH
v_call: TRBV7-2; j_call: TRBJ1-5; cdr3_aa: ASSLDRGVGQPQH
v_call: TRBV15; j_call: TRBJ1-1; cdr3_aa: ATSEQHLNTEAF
v_call: TRBV6-5; j_call: TRBJ1-1; cdr3_aa: ASSYQGYTEAF
v_call: TRBV6-5; j_call: TRBJ1-1; cdr3_aa: ASSYGTGMNTEAF
v_call: TRBV5-1; j_call: TRBJ1-2; cdr3_aa: ASSLEGQGPNGYT
v_call: TRBV30; j_call: TRBJ1-2; cdr3_aa: AWSTSGRANYGYT
v_call: TRBV5-6; j_call: TRBJ2-7; cdr3_aa: ASSLTDRGTYEQY
v_call: TRBV25-1; j_call: TRBJ2-7; cdr3_aa: ASSDRPGTGTYEQY
v_call: TRBV15; j_call: TRBJ2-3; cdr3_aa: ATSHVLQGAYTDTQY
v_call: TRBV9; j_call: TRBJ1-5; cdr3_aa: ASSVDPNQNQPQH
v_call: TRBV6-1; j_call: TRBJ1-5; cdr3_aa: ASSEPPLRGQPQH
v_call: TRBV4-1; j_call: TRBJ2-7; cdr3_aa: ASSQTSLAGDTYEQY
v_call: TRBV14; j_call: TRBJ2-7; cdr3_aa: ASSQGPGLASWSYYEQY
v_call: TRBV10-3; j_call: TRBJ1-1; cdr3_aa: AISSPGWTEAF